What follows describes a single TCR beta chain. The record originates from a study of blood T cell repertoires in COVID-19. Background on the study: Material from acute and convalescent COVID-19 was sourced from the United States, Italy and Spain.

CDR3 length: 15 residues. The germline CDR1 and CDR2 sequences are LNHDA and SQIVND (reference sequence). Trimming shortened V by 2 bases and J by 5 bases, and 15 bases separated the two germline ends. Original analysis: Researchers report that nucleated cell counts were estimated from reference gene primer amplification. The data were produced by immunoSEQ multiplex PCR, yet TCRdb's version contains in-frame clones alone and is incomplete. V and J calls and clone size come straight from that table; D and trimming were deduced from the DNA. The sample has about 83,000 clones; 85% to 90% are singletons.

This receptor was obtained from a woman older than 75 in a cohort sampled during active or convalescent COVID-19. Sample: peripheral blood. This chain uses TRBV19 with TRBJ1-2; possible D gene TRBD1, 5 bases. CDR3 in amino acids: CASSIPLQGGYGYTF. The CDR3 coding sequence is TGTGCCAGTAGTATACCGTTGCAGGGCGGATATGGCTACACCTTC. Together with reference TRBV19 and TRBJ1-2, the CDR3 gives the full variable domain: DGGITQSPKYLFRKEGQNVTLSCEQNLNHDAMYWYRQDPGQGLRLIYYSQIVNDFQKGDIAEGYSVSREKKESFPLTVTSAQKNPTAFYLCASSIPLQGGYGYTFGSGTRLTVV.